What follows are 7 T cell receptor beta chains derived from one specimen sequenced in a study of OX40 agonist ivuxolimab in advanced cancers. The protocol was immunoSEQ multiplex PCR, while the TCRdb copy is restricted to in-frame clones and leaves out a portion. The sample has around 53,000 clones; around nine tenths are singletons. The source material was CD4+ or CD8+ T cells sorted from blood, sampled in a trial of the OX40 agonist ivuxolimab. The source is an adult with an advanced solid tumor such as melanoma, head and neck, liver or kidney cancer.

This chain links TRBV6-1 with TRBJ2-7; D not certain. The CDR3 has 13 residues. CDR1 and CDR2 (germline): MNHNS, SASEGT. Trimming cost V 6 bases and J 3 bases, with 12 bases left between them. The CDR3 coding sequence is TGTGCCAGCAGCCCCATTGGCTACTACGAGCAGTACTTC. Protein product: CASSPIGYYEQYF.

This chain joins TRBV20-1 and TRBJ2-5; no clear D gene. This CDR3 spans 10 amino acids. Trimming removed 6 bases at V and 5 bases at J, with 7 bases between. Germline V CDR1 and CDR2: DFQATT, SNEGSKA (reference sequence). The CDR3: CSAFMETQYF. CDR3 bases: TGCAGTGCCTTTATGGAGACCCAGTACTTC.

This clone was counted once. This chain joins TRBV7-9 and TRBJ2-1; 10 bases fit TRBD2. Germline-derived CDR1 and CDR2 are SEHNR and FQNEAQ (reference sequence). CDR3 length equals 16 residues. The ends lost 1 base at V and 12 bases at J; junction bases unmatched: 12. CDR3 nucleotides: TGTGCCAGCAGCTTAGGGACTAGCGGAGGGGGATTAGGGCAGTTCTTC. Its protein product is CASSLGTSGGGLGQFF. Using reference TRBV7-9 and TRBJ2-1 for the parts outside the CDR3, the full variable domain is DTGVSQNPRHKITKRGQNVTFRCDPISEHNRLYWYRQTLGQGPEFLTYFQNEAQLEKSRLLSDRFSAERPKGSFSTLEIQRTEQGDSAMYLCASSLGTSGGGLGQFFGPGTRLTVL.

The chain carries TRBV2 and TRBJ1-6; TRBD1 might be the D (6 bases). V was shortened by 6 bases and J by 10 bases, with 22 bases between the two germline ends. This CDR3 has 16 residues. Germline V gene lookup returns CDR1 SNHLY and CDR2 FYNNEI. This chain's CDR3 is CASSLSQGRAGSPLHF. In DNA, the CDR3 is TGTGCCAGCAGCTTGTCACAGGGTCGAGCGGGATCACCCCTCCACTTT.

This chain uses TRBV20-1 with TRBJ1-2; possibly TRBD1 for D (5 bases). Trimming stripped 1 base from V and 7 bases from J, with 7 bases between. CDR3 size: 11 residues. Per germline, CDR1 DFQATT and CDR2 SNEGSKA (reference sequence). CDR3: CSARAGGGYTF. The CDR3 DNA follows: TGCAGTGCTAGAGCGGGGGGTGGCTACACCTTC.

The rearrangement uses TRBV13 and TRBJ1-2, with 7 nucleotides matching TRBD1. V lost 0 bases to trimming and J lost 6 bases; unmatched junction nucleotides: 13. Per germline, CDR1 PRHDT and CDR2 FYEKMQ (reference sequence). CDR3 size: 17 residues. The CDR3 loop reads CASSLGRGLRVLNGYTF. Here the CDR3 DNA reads TGTGCCAGCAGCTTAGGGAGGGGGCTTCGCGTTTTGAATGGCTACACCTTC.

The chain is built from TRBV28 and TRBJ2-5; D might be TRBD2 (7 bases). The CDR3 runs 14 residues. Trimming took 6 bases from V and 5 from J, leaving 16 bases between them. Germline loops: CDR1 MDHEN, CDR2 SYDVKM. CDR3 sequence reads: CASSSGGQGETQYF. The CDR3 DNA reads TGTGCCAGCAGCTCCGGGGGGCAGGGCGAGACCCAGTACTTC.